The next 8 T cell receptor beta chains were all read from a single sample in a study of blood T cell repertoires in COVID-19. Profiling relied on immunoSEQ multiplex PCR, and the TCRdb table lists in-frame clones only, not all of them. Of fewer than 300,000 clones in the sample, 75% to 85% were seen once. Specimen: peripheral blood. All receptors come from a man in his forties or fifties with active or convalescent COVID-19.

CDR3 sequence: CASSIRREVYNEQFF. For the CDR3, the DNA is TGTGCCAGTAGTATAAGGCGGGAGGTCTACAATGAGCAGTTCTTC. V is TRBV19 and J is TRBJ2-1; 8 nucleotides align to TRBD2. Germline V CDR1 and CDR2: LNHDA, SQIVND (reference sequence). The CDR3 has 15 residues. The trim removed 2 bases at V and 3 bases at J, leaving 3 bases unmatched.

The chain employs TRBV5-6 and TRBJ1-2; tentatively, D is TRBD1 (5 bases). With 5 bases removed from V and 2 bases from J, the gap between germline ends came to 16 bases. The germline gives CDR1 SGHDT, CDR2 YYEEEE. This CDR3 has 15 residues. The CDR3 DNA sequence: TGTGCCAGCAGAACCCGGGGGGTTACAAACTATGGCTACACCTTC. Protein sequence: CASRTRGVTNYGYTF.

This chain links TRBV28 with TRBJ1-4; D perhaps matches TRBD1 (5 bases). Per germline, CDR1 MDHEN and CDR2 SYDVKM. Trimming cost V 5 bases and J 7 bases, with 17 bases left between them. The CDR3 sequence is 15 residues long. CDR3 sequence (DNA): TGTGCCAGCAGTCCCTCGGGAGGGAGGGGTGAAAAACTGTTTTTT. Residues: CASSPSGGRGEKLFF.

The V gene is TRBV29-1, the J gene TRBJ2-5; TRBD2 aligns across 16 bases. Trimming at V came to 6 bases and at J to 3 bases, leaving 7 bases not matched to a gene. The CDR3 totals 16 residues. Germline V gene data show CDR1 as SQVTM and CDR2 as ANQGSEA. This CDR3 is CSVGLAGGPWEETQYF. The CDR3 coding sequence is TGCAGCGTGGGACTAGCGGGAGGGCCCTGGGAAGAGACCCAGTACTTC.

CDR3 loop: CASSPSAGMGNQPQHF. The CDR3, as DNA: TGTGCCAGCTCACCATCGGCAGGGATGGGCAATCAGCCCCAGCATTTT. The chain recombines TRBV18 with TRBJ1-5; tentative D call: TRBD1 (5 bases). The CDR3 consists of 16 residues. Trimming left V 2 bases short and J 2 bases short, with 13 bases between. Germline CDR1 reads KGHSH; CDR2 reads LQKENI.

The chain couples TRBV6-5 to TRBJ2-5; TRBD2 aligns across 7 bases. The CDR3 is 14 residues long. The V and J ends lost 8 bases and 3 bases, in that order; junction bases with no gene match: 9. The germline CDR1 and CDR2 sequences are MNHEY and SVGAGI. The CDR3 sequence is CASGGVGGEETQYF. CDR3 sequence (DNA): TGTGCCAGCGGAGGGGTTGGGGGGGAAGAGACCCAGTACTTC.

V is TRBV29-1 and J is TRBJ2-1, with TRBD2 identical over 12 bases. Trimming at V came to 4 bases and at J to 7 bases, leaving 17 bases not matched to a gene. The CDR3 covers 18 residues. Germline loops: CDR1 SQVTM, CDR2 ANQGSEA. The DNA of the CDR3 is TGCAGCGTTGCTGACCCGGGACTAGCGGGCCTGGGGCCAAATGAGCAGTTCTTC. This gives the protein CSVADPGLAGLGPNEQFF.

The chain employs TRBV4-1 and TRBJ2-1; 7 bases map to TRBD1. CDR1 and CDR2 (germline): MGHRA, YSYEKL. Trimming cost V 0 bases and J 12 bases; bases outside gene matches: 20. The CDR3 runs 18 residues. The CDR3 DNA is TGCGCCAGCAGCCAAGATTTTCCCCTTAGGGGGCTGGGTCGTAGGCAGTTCTTC. Encoded protein: CASSQDFPLRGLGRRQFF.